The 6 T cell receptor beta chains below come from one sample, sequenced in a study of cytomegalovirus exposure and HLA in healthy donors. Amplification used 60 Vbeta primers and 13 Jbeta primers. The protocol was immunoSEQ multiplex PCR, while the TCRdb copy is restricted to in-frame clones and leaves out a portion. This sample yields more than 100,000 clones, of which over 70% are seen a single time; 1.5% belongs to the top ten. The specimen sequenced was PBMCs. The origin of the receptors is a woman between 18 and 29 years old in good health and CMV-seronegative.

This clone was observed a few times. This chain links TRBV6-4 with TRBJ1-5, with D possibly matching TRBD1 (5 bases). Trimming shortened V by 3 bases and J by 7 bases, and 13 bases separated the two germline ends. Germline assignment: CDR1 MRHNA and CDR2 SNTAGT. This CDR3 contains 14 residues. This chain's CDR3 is CASSDGQGGQPQHF. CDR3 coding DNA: TGTGCCAGCAGTGATGGGCAGGGAGGACAGCCCCAGCATTTT.

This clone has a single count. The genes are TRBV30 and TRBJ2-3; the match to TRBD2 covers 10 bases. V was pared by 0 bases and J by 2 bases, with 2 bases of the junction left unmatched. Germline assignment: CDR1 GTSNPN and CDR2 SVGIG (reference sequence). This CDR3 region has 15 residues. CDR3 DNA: TGTGCCTGGAGTGTAACTAGCGGGAACACAGATACGCAGTATTTT. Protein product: CAWSVTSGNTDTQYF.

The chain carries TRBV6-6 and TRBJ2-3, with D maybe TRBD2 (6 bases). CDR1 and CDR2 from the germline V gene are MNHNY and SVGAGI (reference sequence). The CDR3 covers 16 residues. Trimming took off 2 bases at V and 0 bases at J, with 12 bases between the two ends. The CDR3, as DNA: TGTGCCAGCAGTTACCCCGCGGGGATTAGCACAGATACGCAGTATTTT. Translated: CASSYPAGISTDTQYF.

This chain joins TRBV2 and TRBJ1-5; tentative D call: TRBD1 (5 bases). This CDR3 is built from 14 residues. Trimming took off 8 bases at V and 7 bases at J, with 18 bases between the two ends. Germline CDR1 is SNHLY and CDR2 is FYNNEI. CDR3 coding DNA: TGTGCCAGCCAGCTGGGACTTCCGGACCAGCCCCAGCATTTT. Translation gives CASQLGLPDQPQHF.

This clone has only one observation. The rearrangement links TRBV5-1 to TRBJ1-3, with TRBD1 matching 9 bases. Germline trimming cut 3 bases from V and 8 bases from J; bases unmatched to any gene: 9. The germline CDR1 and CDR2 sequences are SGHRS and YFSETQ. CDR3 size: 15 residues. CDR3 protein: CASSWKTGGKDTIYF. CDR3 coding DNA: TGCGCCAGCAGCTGGAAGACAGGGGGTAAAGACACCATATATTTT.

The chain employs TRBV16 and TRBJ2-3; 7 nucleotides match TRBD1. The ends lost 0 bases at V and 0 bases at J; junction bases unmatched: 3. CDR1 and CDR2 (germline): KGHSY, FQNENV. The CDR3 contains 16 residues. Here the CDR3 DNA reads TGTGCCAGCAGCCAATCCACAGGGGCTAGCACAGATACGCAGTATTTT. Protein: CASSQSTGASTDTQYF.